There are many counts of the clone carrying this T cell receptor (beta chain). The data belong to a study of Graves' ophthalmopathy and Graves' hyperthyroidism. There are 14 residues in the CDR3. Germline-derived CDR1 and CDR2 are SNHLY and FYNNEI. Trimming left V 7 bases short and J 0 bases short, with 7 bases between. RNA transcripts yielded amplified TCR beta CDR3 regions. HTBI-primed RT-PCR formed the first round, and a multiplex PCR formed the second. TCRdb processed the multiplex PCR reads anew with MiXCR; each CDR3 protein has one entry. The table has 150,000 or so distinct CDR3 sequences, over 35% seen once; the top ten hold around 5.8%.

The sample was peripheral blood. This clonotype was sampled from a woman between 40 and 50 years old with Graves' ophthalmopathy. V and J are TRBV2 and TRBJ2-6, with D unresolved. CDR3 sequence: CASTVDSGANVLTF. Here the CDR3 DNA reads TGTGCCAGCACCGTAGACTCTGGGGCCAACGTCCTGACTTTC.